This TCR beta chain was sequenced during a study of patients and donors after allogeneic stem cell transplantation. The V gene lost 2 bases and the J gene lost 3 bases, with 7 bases spanning the gap. Germline assignment: CDR1 SGHTA and CDR2 FQGTGA. This CDR3 is built from 13 residues. This clonotype was recorded at least ten times. TCRdb called the RT-PCR reads again in MiXCR, with one record for every CDR3 protein. This table has fewer than 95,000 distinct CDR3 sequences, approximately 5.2% appearing once. J is TRBJ1-1 and V is TRBV7-3; D gene uncertain. The TCR comes from a human donor who was either an allogeneic HSCT recipient or a stem cell or donor lymphocyte infusion donor (not recorded which). It is not recorded whose cells these are; they may come from a transplant donor. Sequenced sample: blood, either unsorted or a sorted T cell fraction (not recorded which). The CDR3 DNA reads as TGTGCCAGCAGCTTAGGGCTGGACACTGAAGCTTTCTTT. Translation: CASSLGLDTEAFF.